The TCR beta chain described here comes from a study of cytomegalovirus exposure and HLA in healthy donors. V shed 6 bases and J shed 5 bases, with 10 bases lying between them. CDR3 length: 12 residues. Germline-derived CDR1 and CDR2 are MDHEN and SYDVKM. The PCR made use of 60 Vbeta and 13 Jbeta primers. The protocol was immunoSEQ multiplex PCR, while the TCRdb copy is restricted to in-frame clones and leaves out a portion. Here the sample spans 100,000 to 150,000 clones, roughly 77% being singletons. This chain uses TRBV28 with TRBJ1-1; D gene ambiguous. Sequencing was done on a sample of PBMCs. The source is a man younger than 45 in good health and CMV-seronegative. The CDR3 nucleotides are TGTGCCAGCAGAGATGAGGTGACTGAAGCTTTCTTT. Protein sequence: CASRDEVTEAFF.